The rows below give T cell receptor beta chains drawn from one sample of a study of CD8+ T cells in alopecia areata. Using immunoSEQ multiplex PCR, the repertoire was profiled, and TCRdb retains in-frame clones only, with some absent. The sample carries approximately 200,000 clones, roughly three fifths recorded once. Specimen: CD4+ T cells sorted from blood, collected at week 4, from a patient treated with tofacitinib. Receptors were obtained from a human donor with alopecia areata. Both conserved end residues are part of each CDR3. A D gene is named only where the DNA matches it firmly. The size entry is marked missing in some rows and otherwise reads once, few, many or a size class.

j_gene,abundance,d_gene,v_gene,CDR3nt,CDR3aa
TRBJ1-1,few,NA,TRBV2,TGTGCCAGCAGTCCGAACCGAGGAGCTTTCTTT,CASSPNRGAFF
TRBJ2-5,NA,NA,TRBV2,TGTGCCAGCAGTAGGACTGGACGAGAGACCCAGTACTTC,CASSRTGRETQYF
TRBJ2-7,few,TRBD2,TRBV29-1,TGCAGCGTGGATCGGGGGGGCTCCTCCTACGAGCAGTACTTC,CSVDRGGSSYEQYF
TRBJ1-3,few,NA,TRBV29-1,TGCAGCGTTGACGAGGGAGGACGAAACACCATATATTTT,CSVDEGGRNTIYF
TRBJ1-1,NA,TRBD1,TRBV7-9,TGTGCCAGCAGCTTATACTCGACAGGGAGGAGTGAAGCTTTCTTT,CASSLYSTGRSEAFF
TRBJ1-2,NA,NA,TRBV7-9,TGTGCCAGCAGCCCACAGGGCTTCTATGGCTACACCTTC,CASSPQGFYGYTF
TRBJ1-6,NA,TRBD1,TRBV5-6,TGTGCCAGCAGTCCCCGACAGGGGAGGTCCTATAATTCACCCCTCCACTTT,CASSPRQGRSYNSPLHF
TRBJ2-4,NA,NA,TRBV18,TGTGCCAGCTCACCACCTGGGTGGGGTAAAAACATTCAGTACTTC,CASSPPGWGKNIQYF
TRBJ1-1,NA,NA,TRBV7-8,TGTGCCAGCAGCTTATCATTAACGGGGAGCACTGAAGCTTTCTTT,CASSLSLTGSTEAFF
TRBJ2-7,few,NA,TRBV7-2,TGTGCCAGCAGCCGGACGTGGGGTGCCTACGAGCAGTACTTC,CASSRTWGAYEQYF
TRBJ2-3,NA,NA,TRBV5-1,TGCGCCAGCAGCTTGCAGGGGCAGGATACGCAGTATTTT,CASSLQGQDTQYF
TRBJ2-3,NA,TRBD2,TRBV11-2,TGTGCCAGCAGCTTAGATCTTGGGACTAGCGGGCATCGGGCGCAGTATTTT,CASSLDLGTSGHRAQYF
TRBJ2-5,NA,NA,TRBV2,TGTGCCAGCAGTGAATCCCGAGGACCGAAACAAGAGACCCAGTACTTC,CASSESRGPKQETQYF
TRBJ1-6,NA,NA,TRBV6-1,TGTGCCAGCAGCACGAGGCATTCACCCCTCCACTTT,CASSTRHSPLHF
TRBJ1-3,NA,NA,TRBV30,TGTGCCTGGAGTTTAGGTGGAAACACCATATATTTT,CAWSLGGNTIYF
TRBJ2-1,few,NA,TRBV29-1,TGCAGCGTTGAAAATTTTGGGGGGCTCTACAATGAGCAGTTCTTC,CSVENFGGLYNEQFF
TRBJ2-7,NA,TRBD1,TRBV29-1,TGCAGCGCTTCAGGGGGCGAGCAGTACTTC,CSASGGEQYF
TRBJ1-5,NA,NA,TRBV30,TGTGCCTGGAGCGTCGGGCAGCCCCAGCATTTT,CAWSVGQPQHF
TRBJ1-2,NA,TRBD1,TRBV2,TGTGCCAGCAGCCCTAGTCAAGGACAGGGGGGACCTGGCTACACCTTC,CASSPSQGQGGPGYTF
TRBJ2-7,NA,NA,TRBV30,TGTGCCTGGAGTGTCCAGGGGAGCTCCTACGAGCAGTACTTC,CAWSVQGSSYEQYF
TRBJ1-6,NA,NA,TRBV30,TGTGCCTGGAGGGTCAGGGTTCTGGATTCACCCCTCCACTTT,CAWRVRVLDSPLHF
TRBJ2-1,NA,TRBD2,TRBV18,TGTGCCAGCTCAGCGACTAGCGGGGGATACAATGAGCAGTTCTTC,CASSATSGGYNEQFF
TRBJ1-6,NA,TRBD1,TRBV7-9,TGTGCCAGCAGCTCCGGGACAGGGAATTCACCCCTCCACTTT,CASSSGTGNSPLHF
TRBJ1-2,once,NA,TRBV6-5,TGTGCTACCTCGAACAGGCCCGACTATGGCTACACCTTC,CATSNRPDYGYTF
TRBJ2-3,NA,NA,TRBV25-1,TGTGCCAGCAGCGCGTTAGGCAGGGATGCAGATACGCAGTATTTT,CASSALGRDADTQYF
TRBJ1-5,once,NA,TRBV25-1,TGTGCCAGCCTCCGACAGGCCGATCAGCCCCAGCATTTT,CASLRQADQPQHF